What follows is one TCR beta chain and its context. Under the authors' procedure: The authors estimated nucleated cell counts from reference gene primer amplification. Sequencing was performed with immunoSEQ multiplex PCR; in TCRdb, only in-frame clones are kept and a portion is missing. The V and J calls and clone size were taken over from that table, and D and trimming were inferred from the DNA. The table has approximately 300,000 clones, around 84% seen once; the top ten hold about 2%. This specimen belongs to a study of blood T cell repertoires in COVID-19. Study-wide context: T cells, B-cell-depleted T cells, or PBMCs supplied cDNA or gDNA.

Those who participated ranged in age from roughly 18 to 90 years and resided in around 22 US areas. V shed 1 base and J 5 bases; nucleotides not matched to a gene: 6. The germline gives CDR1 SGHTA, CDR2 FQGNSA. This CDR3 spans 15 amino acids. The receptor's source is a woman under 40 who had been exposed to COVID-19. The sequencing sample was made of PBMCs or T cells enriched from blood (not recorded which). V usage is TRBV7-2 and J usage is TRBJ1-1, with 8 bases identical to TRBD1. The CDR3 sequence is CASSLVAGQVTEAFF. In nucleotides, the CDR3 is TGTGCCAGCAGCTTAGTCGCGGGACAGGTGACTGAAGCTTTCTTT.